The T cell receptor beta chain described here comes from a study of blood T cell repertoires in COVID-19. The overall study: The United States, Italy and Spain supplied acute and convalescent COVID-19 samples. Sources were T cells, B-cell-depleted T cells, or PBMCs; the material itself was cDNA or gDNA.

Trimming left V 1 base short and J 0 bases short, with 7 bases between. The germline V gene has CDR1 LGHDT and CDR2 YNNKEL (reference sequence). The CDR3 extends over 15 amino acids. In the original processing: For nucleated cells, counts were estimated from reference gene primer amplification. Sequencing was performed with immunoSEQ multiplex PCR; in TCRdb, only in-frame clones are kept and a portion is missing. The V and J calls and clone size were taken over from that table, and D and trimming were inferred from the DNA. The sample includes 200,000 to 300,000 clones, less than 90% of them seen just once.

This chain uses TRBV3-1 (or the pseudogene TRBV3-2) with TRBJ2-1; D possibly corresponds to TRBD1 (5 bases). The clonotype was recovered from a man aged 30 to 45 with active or convalescent COVID-19. The sequencing sample was made of peripheral blood. CDR3: CASSQGQSSYNEQFF. In DNA, the CDR3 is TGTGCCAGCAGCCAAGGACAGAGCTCCTACAATGAGCAGTTCTTC.